This T cell receptor (beta chain) appears in the sequencing data of a study of PD-1 blockade in classical Hodgkin lymphoma. General study results and limits: Reported baseline diversity: healthy donors highest, relapsed/refractory patients lowest. Unlike CD8+ TCR diversity, which did not rise significantly by C4D1, CD4+ TCR diversity did. Nothing has yet pinned down what causes the repertoire differences, possibly disease activity or prior therapy.

Profiled with immunoSEQ multiplex PCR; TCRdb holds only in-frame clones, not every one. The sample consists of approximately 9,000 clones, roughly 89% of them appearing once. Of note for this clone: What it binds is not known.

Described time point: cycle 4 day 1 (C4D1), after 5 to 7 weeks of nivolumab. Relapse after autologous stem cell transplantation occurred in every patient, and brentuximab vedotin exposure varied. With 6 bases removed from V and 6 bases from J, the gap between germline ends came to 9 bases. Germline lookup yields CDR1 MNHEY and CDR2 SMNVEV (reference sequence). This CDR3 is built from 11 residues. The chain carries TRBV27 and TRBJ2-7, with D tentatively TRBD1 (5 bases). The sequenced sample was peripheral blood mononuclear cells (PBMCs), obtained before the fourth cycle of nivolumab. The sequence was collected from a human donor with classical Hodgkin lymphoma. The CDR3 reads CASRNRGEQYF. DNA of the CDR3: TGTGCCAGCAGAAATAGGGGCGAGCAGTACTTC.